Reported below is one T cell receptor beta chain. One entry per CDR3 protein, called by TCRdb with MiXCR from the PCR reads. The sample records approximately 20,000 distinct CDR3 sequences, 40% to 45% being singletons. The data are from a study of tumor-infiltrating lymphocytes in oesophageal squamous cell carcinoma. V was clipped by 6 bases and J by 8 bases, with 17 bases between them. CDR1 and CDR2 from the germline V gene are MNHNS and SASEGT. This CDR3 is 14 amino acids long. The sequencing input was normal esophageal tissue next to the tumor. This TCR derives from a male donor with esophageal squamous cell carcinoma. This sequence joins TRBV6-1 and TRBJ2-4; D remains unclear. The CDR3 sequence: CASSLTSLEDIQYF. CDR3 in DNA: TGTGCCAGCAGCCTGACGTCCCTTGAGGACATTCAGTACTTC.